What follows is one T cell receptor beta chain and its context. Its antigen is still unknown. Nothing much larger sits one base from this clone, and base qualities are not available. The immunoSEQ Assay, a bias-controlled multiplex PCR, was used to amplify TCRbeta CDR3 regions from genomic DNA. As for how the authors treated the data: The number of nucleated cells in each sample was estimated from the amplification of reference gene primers within the assay. To quantify the absolute abundance of each unique TCRbeta CDR3 rearrangement, sequence reads were collapsed and filtered. For each sample, productive Simpson clonality was calculated as the square root of Simpson's diversity index over productive rearrangements. In its TCRdb copy, this immuneACCESS table keeps in-frame sequences only and misses some clones. Where compared with another copy, unresolved V genes explain less than half of these, and the others have no known cause. V and J calls and clone size are given by that table; D and trimming were obtained from the DNA. This sample gives around 200,000 clones in total; over 80% of them show up just once. Over 0.95% of the sample rests with the top ten.

One collaborating source in Seattle enrolled patients while the patients were actively infected and followed the patients over time throughout the course of disease. Each collaborating institution followed its own protocols to collect whole blood in K2EDTA tubes. For TCRbeta analysis, collaborator samples were shipped as frozen whole blood, as isolated PBMCs, or as DNA extracted from either sample type. These data are taken from a study of blood T cell repertoires in COVID-19 (dated by TCRdb to about 2020). Regarding the complete study: Samples covering the acute and convalescent phases of COVID-19 were provided by collaborators in the United States, Italy and Spain. The material from the prospective study consisted of cDNA or gDNA derived from T cells, B-cell-depleted T cells, or PBMCs. Samples came from the ongoing ImmuneRACE study (first 160 participants) plus 1,254 subjects from 6 global collaborators. The sample metadata nearly always contained a de-identified subject ID, COVID-19 status, age in years and sex. The repertoires were released in a freely available public database intended as a resource for research on the immune response to SARS-CoV-2. Where available, HLA class I and class II types were obtained from metadata supplied by the sample provider rather than from assay-based typing. Subjects who had been exposed to COVID-19, were actively infected with it, or had recovered from it provided the deeply sampled blood TCRbeta repertoires that made up the dataset. Summary of the overall study and its limitations: Clinical and demographic metadata were provided uncurated, with the amount varying by source and participant.

The CDR3 spans 15 residues, from the cysteine through the phenylalanine. The read is trimmed to its CDR3 DNA, 45 bases read in frame from base 1. CDR1 is given as MGHRA and CDR2 as YSYEKL, both from the germline V gene. Here V drops 4 bases and J drops 3 bases, and the junction holds 8 bases not matched to any gene. The chain is assembled from TRBV4-1 and TRBJ2-7, with 8 bases matching TRBD2. The sample taken for sequencing was peripheral blood. This receptor was identified in a woman in her 30s with COVID-19, enrolled during active disease. At the DNA level, the sequence is TGCGCCAGCAGCCGCTCACTAGCGGTGGACTACGAGCAGTACTTC. Translated, this is CASSRSLAVDYEQYF.